Shown below are 28 T cell receptor beta chains from a single sample sequenced in a study of blood T cell repertoires in COVID-19. Only in-frame clones appear in the TCRdb table, and some are missing; sequencing was by immunoSEQ multiplex PCR. The sample has around 70,000 clones, around 86% seen once. The sequencing sample was made of peripheral blood. These receptors were taken from a woman at least 80 years old with active or convalescent COVID-19.

The V and J genes are TRBV19 and TRBJ1-1; D might be TRBD1 (6 bases). Looked up from germline, CDR1 is LNHDA and CDR2 is SQIVND (reference sequence). With 2 bases removed from V and 4 bases from J, the gap between germline ends came to 11 bases. The CDR3 consists of 14 residues. CDR3 protein: CASSIRGSLTEAFF. The CDR3 DNA is TGTGCCAGTAGTATAAGGGGGAGTCTCACTGAAGCTTTCTTT.

The gene calls are TRBV28 and TRBJ1-5; D is perhaps TRBD1 (5 bases). There are 12 residues in the CDR3. CDR1 MDHEN and CDR2 SYDVKM come from the germline V gene. The V gene lost 5 bases and the J gene lost 11 bases, with 13 bases spanning the gap. The CDR3 is CASSPPWGAQHF. The CDR3 bases are TGTGCCAGCAGTCCCCCTTGGGGGGCCCAGCATTTT.

V is TRBV27 and J is TRBJ1-5; D not resolved. CDR3 length: 11 amino acids. Germline V CDR1 and CDR2: MNHEY, SMNVEV (reference sequence). Trimming stripped 3 bases from V and 9 bases from J, with 6 bases between. CDR3 residues: CASSFLAPQHF. The CDR3 bases are TGTGCCAGCAGTTTCCTAGCGCCCCAGCATTTT.

The chain carries TRBV5-8 and TRBJ1-6, with D perhaps TRBD1 (5 bases). There are 15 residues in the CDR3. Germline CDR1 and CDR2: SGHTS and YDEGEE. Deletions cut 0 bases from V and 4 bases from J, with 8 bases between. In nucleotides, the CDR3 is TGTGCCAGCAGCTTGGGACAGACTTATAATTCACCCCTCCACTTT. As protein: CASSLGQTYNSPLHF.

V and J are TRBV28 and TRBJ1-3; maybe TRBD1 (5 bases). Trimming took off 0 bases at V and 0 bases at J, with 9 bases between the two ends. The CDR3 consists of 16 residues. CDR1 is MDHEN, CDR2 SYDVKM, per germline. This CDR3 is CASSLWRGGSGNTIYF. The CDR3 coding sequence is TGTGCCAGCAGTTTATGGAGGGGAGGCTCTGGAAACACCATATATTTT.

This chain uses TRBV4-1 with TRBJ2-1; maybe TRBD2 (7 bases). CDR1 and CDR2 from the germline V gene are MGHRA and YSYEKL. There are 16 residues in the CDR3. V lost 4 bases and J 7 bases, leaving 20 bases between the germline ends. The CDR3 is CASSPQYAGAMNEQFF. The CDR3 DNA follows: TGCGCCAGCAGCCCCCAGTATGCGGGGGCGATGAATGAGCAGTTCTTC.

This chain links TRBV5-6 with TRBJ2-3; TRBD2 matches 8 bases. Trimming at V came to 3 bases and at J to 1 base, leaving 7 bases not matched to a gene. CDR3 length: 16 residues. In germline, CDR1 is SGHDT, CDR2 YYEEEE. DNA for the CDR3: TGTGCCAGCAGCTGGGGCTCGCGGGGGGGCACAGATACGCAGTATTTT. It encodes CASSWGSRGGTDTQYF.

The V call is TRBV10-3, the J call TRBJ1-3; no firm D call. V lost 2 bases, J lost 4 bases, and 12 bases lay in between. This CDR3 region has 15 residues. Looked up from germline, CDR1 is ENHRY and CDR2 is SYGVKD. CDR3 sequence reads: CAISEGGRSGNTIYF. The CDR3 DNA is TGTGCCATCAGTGAGGGCGGAAGATCGGGAAACACCATATATTTT.

V gene TRBV7-7 combines with J gene TRBJ2-2; the match to TRBD2 covers 12 bases. Germline V gives CDR1 SSHAT, CDR2 FNYEAQ (reference sequence). V lost 5 bases to trimming and J lost 6 bases; unmatched junction nucleotides: 10. This CDR3 is 17 amino acids long. CDR3 amino acids: CASSRSPSGGAAGELFF. The CDR3, as DNA: TGTGCCAGCAGCCGGAGTCCTAGCGGGGGGGCTGCCGGGGAGCTGTTTTTT.

The chain uses TRBV18 and TRBJ1-1; TRBD1 is a possible D gene (5 bases). V shed 5 bases and J shed 2 bases, with 9 bases lying between them. This CDR3 comprises 13 residues. CDR1 KGHSH and CDR2 LQKENI come from the germline V gene. This chain's CDR3 is CASSYGQNTEAFF. CDR3 DNA: TGTGCCAGCTCATACGGACAAAACACTGAAGCTTTCTTT.

The V call is TRBV5-1, the J call TRBJ2-3, with 8 bases identical to TRBD2. After removal of 0 bases from V and 3 bases from J, the junction contained 9 bases not matched to a gene. CDR1 is SGHRS, CDR2 YFSETQ, per germline. The CDR3 has 17 amino acids. CDR3 protein: CASSLEPGGGLTDTQYF. The CDR3 DNA follows: TGCGCCAGCAGCTTGGAGCCGGGCGGGGGGTTGACAGATACGCAGTATTTT.

The rearrangement uses TRBV15 and TRBJ1-2, with a tentative D call TRBD1 (6 bases). The CDR3 totals 14 residues. Germline assignment: CDR1 LNHNV and CDR2 YYDKDF (reference sequence). Trimming took 1 base from V and 2 from J, leaving 8 bases between them. For the CDR3, the DNA is TGTGCCACCAGCAGAGGAGGGACAAACTATGGCTACACCTTC. Protein sequence: CATSRGGTNYGYTF.

The V gene is TRBV2, the J gene TRBJ1-6; a possible D gene is TRBD1 (6 bases). CDR3 length equals 13 residues. V was pared by 4 bases and J by 11 bases, with 12 bases between. Germline lookup yields CDR1 SNHLY and CDR2 FYNNEI. The CDR3 here is CASSGQEGAPLHF. CDR3 bases: TGTGCCAGCAGTGGACAGGAAGGCGCACCCCTCCACTTT.

V and J are TRBV6-5 and TRBJ2-2, with TRBD2 identical over 7 bases. Germline V gene sequence: CDR1 MNHEY, CDR2 SVGAGI. The CDR3 is 15 residues long. The J segment lost 4 bases and the V segment lost 2 bases, leaving 4 bases of the junction unmatched. This CDR3 reads CASSYRGVTTGELFF. CDR3 DNA sequence: TGTGCCAGCAGTTACCGGGGGGTGACCACCGGGGAGCTGTTTTTT.

V is TRBV15 and J is TRBJ2-7, with a weak D call TRBD2 (6 bases). CDR3 length: 15 amino acids. Deletions cut 0 bases from V and 1 base from J, with 10 bases between. The germline V gene has CDR1 LNHNV and CDR2 YYDKDF (reference sequence). The CDR3 region has the DNA TGTGCCACCAGCAGAGATCTGGGGGGTTCCTACGAGCAGTACTTC. Translation: CATSRDLGGSYEQYF.

The chain has TRBV4-1 and TRBJ2-7; tentatively, D is TRBD1 (6 bases). The germline V and J ends were trimmed by 4 bases and 0 bases, with 16 bases remaining between them. Germline-derived CDR1 and CDR2 are MGHRA and YSYEKL. The CDR3 is 16 residues long. The CDR3 DNA reads as TGCGCCAGCAGCCCAAAGGGGGTCTACGGCTCCTACGAGCAGTACTTC. This sequence encodes CASSPKGVYGSYEQYF.

This chain connects TRBV9 to TRBJ2-1; tentatively, D is TRBD1 (6 bases). This CDR3 region has 13 residues. The germline V gene has CDR1 SGDLS and CDR2 YYNGEE. V was shortened by 0 bases and J by 7 bases, with 8 bases between the two germline ends. CDR3 loop: CASSVAGVNEQFF. CDR3 nucleotides: TGTGCCAGCAGCGTAGCAGGGGTAAATGAGCAGTTCTTC. Complete variable domain (other parts from reference TRBV9 and TRBJ2-1): DSGVTQTPKHLITATGQRVTLRCSPRSGDLSVYWYQQSLDQGLQFLIQYYNGEERAKGNILERFSAQQFPDLHSELNLSSLELGDSALYFCASSVAGVNEQFFGPGTRLTVL.

The chain is built from TRBV18 and TRBJ2-6; 8 nucleotides match TRBD1. CDR3 length: 16 residues. Germline lookup yields CDR1 KGHSH and CDR2 LQKENI. After removal of 4 bases from V and 3 bases from J, the junction contained 5 bases not matched to a gene. The CDR3 region is CASSQSRGRGANVLTF. DNA for the CDR3: TGTGCCAGCTCACAAAGCAGGGGGCGTGGGGCCAACGTCCTGACTTTC.

The chain carries TRBV6-4 and TRBJ2-2; D remains ambiguous. V dropped 5 bases and J dropped 7 bases, with 11 bases sitting between them. The CDR3 covers 13 residues. Germline V gene sequence: CDR1 MRHNA, CDR2 SNTAGT. CDR3 protein: CASSSLGGGELFF. CDR3 bases: TGTGCCAGCAGTTCGCTAGGTGGCGGGGAGCTGTTTTTT.

J is TRBJ2-7 and V is TRBV11-3; TRBD2 matches 7 bases. Germline V gives CDR1 SGHNT, CDR2 YENEEA. V lost 5 bases and J lost 2; bases outside the gene matches: 6. The CDR3 has 14 residues. CDR3 sequence (DNA): TGTGCCAGCAGCCCGGGGGGAAATCCCTACGAGCAGTACTTC. Encoded protein: CASSPGGNPYEQYF.

The chain joins TRBV7-3 to TRBJ2-2, with D possibly being TRBD1 (6 bases). V lost 5 bases and J lost 0, with 13 bases in between. CDR3 length: 16 amino acids. Per germline, CDR1 SGHTA and CDR2 FQGTGA. The CDR3 DNA sequence: TGTGCCAGCAGCCCCTTGGGGGCCTCGAACACCGGGGAGCTGTTTTTT. It is translated as CASSPLGASNTGELFF.

The chain is built from TRBV2 and TRBJ1-1; D is undetermined. V was shortened by 9 bases and J by 2 bases, with 10 bases between the two germline ends. This CDR3 comprises 12 residues. Germline CDR1 and CDR2: SNHLY and FYNNEI. The CDR3 DNA is TGTGCCAGGTCCCTCTTTAACACTGAAGCTTTCTTT. Translating gives CARSLFNTEAFF.

This clone has only one observation. The junction does not match germline at one end; this may be a read error. The rearrangement links TRBV6-5 to TRBJ1-6; 7 bases line up with TRBD1. This CDR3 has 16 residues. CDR1 and CDR2 (germline): MNHEY, SVGAGI. For the CDR3, the DNA is TGTGCCAGCAGTTACTCTGGGACAGACTATAATTCATCCCTCCACTTT. It codes for CASSYSGTDYNSSLHF.

The genes are TRBV20-1 and TRBJ2-1; D unclear. The CDR3 sequence is 10 residues long. Germline V gene sequence: CDR1 DFQATT, CDR2 SNEGSKA (reference sequence). Trimming shortened V by 3 bases and J by 7 bases, and 4 bases separated the two germline ends. This CDR3 reads CSASINEQFF. DNA of the CDR3: TGCAGTGCTAGCATTAATGAGCAGTTCTTC.

This chain links TRBV11-2 with TRBJ2-4; D not resolved. Germline values: CDR1 SGHAT, CDR2 FQNNGV. V shed 4 bases and J shed 0 bases, with 13 bases lying between them. The CDR3 totals 16 residues. CDR3 nucleotide sequence: TGTGCCAGCAGCTCGGAACAGCATCTAGCCAAAAACATTCAGTACTTC. Translation gives CASSSEQHLAKNIQYF.

This rearrangement joins TRBV19 to TRBJ2-2; perhaps TRBD1 as D (6 bases). The germline V gene encodes CDR1 LNHDA and CDR2 SQIVND (reference sequence). The CDR3 spans 18 residues. V shed 4 bases and J shed 1 base, with 19 bases lying between them. CDR3 in DNA: TGTGCCAGTAGTAAGACTAAACCCGGGACACAGAACACCGGGGAGCTGTTTTTT. Translated: CASSKTKPGTQNTGELFF.

The chain recombines TRBV5-6 with TRBJ1-2, with 9 nucleotides matching TRBD1. Germline V gene sequence: CDR1 SGHDT, CDR2 YYEEEE. The V gene end was trimmed by 2 bases and the J gene end by 7 bases; junction bases not matched to a gene: 12. The CDR3 is made up of 16 amino acids. DNA for the CDR3: TGTGCCAGCAGCTTCCGGGACAGGGAGGCTACGAGTGGCTACACCTTC. It yields the protein CASSFRDREATSGYTF.

The V call is TRBV9, the J call TRBJ1-1, with TRBD1 matching 7 bases. Trimming at V came to 4 bases and at J to 1 base, leaving 4 bases not matched to a gene. The CDR3 has 14 amino acids. The germline V gene has CDR1 SGDLS and CDR2 YYNGEE. This CDR3 is CASSRQGPNTEAFF. The CDR3 nucleotides read TGTGCCAGCAGCAGACAGGGTCCGAACACTGAAGCTTTCTTT. The full variable domain, its missing parts supplied by reference TRBV9 and TRBJ1-1, is DSGVTQTPKHLITATGQRVTLRCSPRSGDLSVYWYQQSLDQGLQFLIQYYNGEERAKGNILERFSAQQFPDLHSELNLSSLELGDSALYFCASSRQGPNTEAFFGQGTRLTVV.